This passage covers 3 T cell receptor beta chains from one sample sequenced in a study of OX40 agonist ivuxolimab in advanced cancers. Generated by immunoSEQ multiplex PCR, the TCRdb table keeps only in-frame clones and is missing some. The sample contains roughly 67,000 clones, nearly 85% of which appear only once. The sequencing here drew on CD4+ or CD8+ T cells sorted from blood, taken in a trial of the OX40 agonist ivuxolimab. The receptors here all came from an adult with an advanced solid tumor such as melanoma, head and neck, liver or kidney cancer.

CDR3 DNA sequence: TGCGCCAGCAGCCCCCTGGCCCAGAACACCGGGGAGCTGTTTTTT. It is translated as CASSPLAQNTGELFF. This chain joins TRBV4-3 and TRBJ2-2; no clear D. The CDR3 runs to 15 residues. V gave up 4 bases and J gave up 1 base, with 10 bases separating them. Germline loops: CDR1 LGHNA, CDR2 YSLEER.

The CDR3 loop reads CASSLDPSPAETQYF. The CDR3 DNA reads TGTGCCAGCAGCTTAGACCCCTCGCCAGCCGAGACCCAGTACTTC. The rearrangement uses TRBV7-3 and TRBJ2-5; no clear D gene. V dropped 2 bases and J dropped 5 bases, with 15 bases sitting between them. The CDR3 is 15 residues long. In germline, CDR1 is SGHTA, CDR2 FQGTGA.

Turning to this clone: One end of the junction fails to match germline, which may point to a read error. This sequence joins TRBV15 and TRBJ2-2; 7 bases map to TRBD2. This CDR3 has 13 amino acids. Germline values: CDR1 LNHNV, CDR2 YYDKDF (reference sequence). The CDR3 reads CATSGPVGGGLFF. The CDR3 DNA follows: TGTGCCACCAGCGGCCCAGTCGGCGGGGGGCTGTTTTTT.